These T cell receptor beta chains were read from a single sample in a study of blood T cell repertoires in COVID-19. Libraries were prepared by immunoSEQ multiplex PCR; TCRdb keeps only in-frame clonotypes and omits some of them. The table records around 100,000 clones, under 90% of them present only once. Specimen: peripheral blood. These TCRs come from a human donor in a cohort sampled during active or convalescent COVID-19. Both conserved end residues are part of each CDR3. The D gene is left open where the match is weak. Expanded clones are given a class, and other clones once, few, many or no size at all.

J gene,V gene,clone size,D gene,CDR3 DNA,CDR3 protein
TRBJ1-5,TRBV6-1,-,-,TGTGCCAGCAGTGAAGCGCCGGGGGAGGGTCAGCCCCAGCATTTT,CASSEAPGEGQPQHF
TRBJ1-5,TRBV7-8,-,-,TGTGCCAGCAGCGGAGACAGGTCTGGCCAGCCCCAGCATTTT,CASSGDRSGQPQHF
TRBJ1-6,TRBV27,once,-,TGTGCCAGCAGTTTCAAGGGGGTCCCTTCACCCCTCCACTTT,CASSFKGVPSPLHF
TRBJ1-1,TRBV7-9,-,TRBD1,TGTGCCAGCAGCCTACCGACAGGGAGATTTAACACTGAAGCTTTCTTT,CASSLPTGRFNTEAFF
TRBJ1-2,TRBV19,-,TRBD1,TGTGCCAGTAGTTTTCCGGGACAGGGGAATGGCTACACCTTC,CASSFPGQGNGYTF
TRBJ1-3,TRBV6-5,few,-,TGTGCCAGCAGGATACAGGGACGGACTGGAAACACCATATATTTT,CASRIQGRTGNTIYF
TRBJ2-3,TRBV5-1,-,TRBD1,TGCGCCAGCAGCTTGGATGGGACAGGGGGTTCAGATACGCAGTATTTT,CASSLDGTGGSDTQYF
TRBJ2-7,TRBV2,-,-,TGTGCCAGCAGTGGGTTGCAGGGGCCCTACGAGCAGTACTTC,CASSGLQGPYEQYF
TRBJ1-4,TRBV2,few,TRBD1,TGTGCCACCTCCCGGGACAGGGGGACTGAAAAACTGTTTTTT,CATSRDRGTEKLFF
TRBJ2-3,TRBV7-2,-,TRBD1,TGTGCCAGCAGCTTAGTTTGGCCAGGGGGCAGGATGGGAGATACGCAGTATTTT,CASSLVWPGGRMGDTQYF
TRBJ1-5,TRBV28,-,TRBD1,TGTGCCAGCAGTTTTGGGCAGGGGGCCTATCAGCCCCAGCATTTT,CASSFGQGAYQPQHF
TRBJ2-5,TRBV7-3,-,TRBD2,TGTGCCAGCAGCTCTGGACTAGGGCGTGAGACCCAGTACTTC,CASSSGLGRETQYF
TRBJ2-7,TRBV13,-,TRBD2,TGTGCCAGCAGCCCAGGGACTATTCCTTCCTACGAGCAGTACTTC,CASSPGTIPSYEQYF
TRBJ2-1,TRBV18,-,TRBD2,TGTGCCAGCTCACCACCTTTCAGCGGGGGGGACAATGAGCAGTTCTTC,CASSPPFSGGDNEQFF
TRBJ2-5,TRBV5-4,-,-,TGTGCCAGCAGCTTGGTAATTGGGAGAGAACTCGATGGAGAGACCCAGTACTTC,CASSLVIGRELDGETQYF